The 24 T cell receptor beta chains in this list originate from one sample, sequenced in a study of T-cell reconstitution after alpha-beta-depleted transplantation in children. Preparation of the TCRbeta library used unique molecular identifiers. TCRdb called the PCR reads again in MiXCR, with one record for every CDR3 protein. The sample carries 400,000 to 550,000 distinct CDR3 sequences, over 9.5% recorded once. The material was PBMCs, obtained before TCRalphabeta/CD19-depleted stem cell transplant. The receptors originated from a child aged 2 to 10 with inherited bone marrow failure, due to receive a stem cell transplant.

This clonotype was seen a single time. Just one base apart from a much larger clone, this may be a read error. The chain has TRBV4-3 and TRBJ1-2, with D possibly matching TRBD1 (5 bases). Trimming left V 0 bases short and J 2 bases short, with 10 bases between. Looked up from germline, CDR1 is LGHNA and CDR2 is YSLEER. This CDR3 contains 15 residues. This chain's CDR3 is CASSQDLRGNYGYTF. The CDR3, as DNA: TGCGCCAGCAGCCAAGATCTCCGGGGGAACTATGGCTACACCTTC.

The sample holds many counts of this clonotype. V usage is TRBV12-3 or TRBV12-4 and J usage is TRBJ2-3, with D possibly called TRBD1 or TRBD2 (5 bases each). CDR3 length equals 16 residues. V lost 7 bases to trimming and J lost 1 base, with 18 bases between them. CDR3 loop: CASNQRGRARTDTQYF. The CDR3 nucleotides read TGTGCCAGCAACCAACGGGGACGAGCCCGCACAGATACGCAGTATTTT.

This clonotype was recorded many times. The chain is built from TRBV12-3 or TRBV12-4 and TRBJ2-2; 8 nucleotides align to TRBD2. The CDR3 covers 16 residues. With 10 bases clipped from V and 7 bases from J, the junction kept 17 bases outside the gene matches. CDR3 region: CATLSTGGPESGELFF. The DNA for the CDR3 is TGTGCCACCTTGAGCACGGGAGGGCCTGAGAGCGGGGAGCTGTTTTTT.

Details on this clonotype: A read error may be the cause here, since a much bigger clone is one base away. As DNA, the CDR3 is TGTGCCAGCAGTGGGACAGGGGGCCATGAGCAGTTCTTC. Protein sequence: CASSGTGGHEQFF. The gene calls are TRBV28 and TRBJ2-1, with 12 bases fitting TRBD1. After removal of 5 bases from V and 8 bases from J, the junction contained 1 base not matched to a gene. The germline gives CDR1 MDHEN, CDR2 SYDVKM. The CDR3 has 13 residues.

This clonotype was seen ten or more times. The chain uses TRBV12-3 or TRBV12-4 and TRBJ2-1; D is unclear. V dropped 4 bases and J dropped 9 bases, with 7 bases sitting between them. There are 11 residues in the CDR3. The CDR3 spells CASSSTAEQFF. CDR3 sequence (DNA): TGTGCCAGCAGTTCTACGGCTGAGCAGTTCTTC.

The V and J genes are TRBV7-6 and TRBJ2-1; TRBD2 matches at 12 bases. This CDR3 comprises 16 residues. The J segment lost 2 bases and the V segment lost 5 bases, leaving 4 bases of the junction unmatched. Germline V CDR1 and CDR2: SGHVS, FNYEAQ. CDR3 DNA: TGTGCCAGCAGCCCAAGGACTAGCGGGGCCTACAATGAGCAGTTCTTC. Amino acid sequence: CASSPRTSGAYNEQFF.

This clonotype was seen more than once but under ten times. The V call is TRBV7-9, the J call TRBJ2-5; D is uncertain. The V and J ends lost 5 bases and 0 bases respectively, with 7 bases between them. Per the germline V gene, CDR1 is SEHNR and CDR2 is FQNEAQ (reference sequence). CDR3 size: 13 residues. CDR3 sequence: CASSIADQETQYF. The DNA for the CDR3 is TGTGCCAGCAGCATTGCAGACCAAGAGACCCAGTACTTC.

This rearrangement joins TRBV6-2 or TRBV6-3 to TRBJ1-1, with D uncertain. CDR1 is MNHEY, CDR2 SVGEGT, per germline. Deletions cut 2 bases from V and 1 base from J, with 11 bases between. The CDR3 length is 15 residues. CDR3 amino acids: CASSYEGTKNTEAFF. For the CDR3, the DNA is TGTGCCAGCAGTTACGAGGGCACCAAGAACACTGAAGCTTTCTTT.

In the case of this clonotype: A read error may explain this, as a much larger clone is one base away. J is TRBJ1-1 and V is TRBV20-1, with D tentatively TRBD1 (5 bases). Germline CDR1 and CDR2: DFQATT and SNEGSKA (reference sequence). Trimming removed 0 bases from V and 1 base from J, with 24 bases in between. The CDR3 has 19 amino acids. In nucleotides, the CDR3 is TGCAGTGCTAGAGATAGGAACAGGCAATTTGTAGATAGGAACACTGAAGCTTTCTTT. It yields the protein CSARDRNRQFVDRNTEAFF.

There are many counts of this clonotype. The chain links TRBV5-6 to TRBJ2-1; tentatively, D is TRBD2 (7 bases). The V end lost 5 bases, the J end lost 6 bases, and 15 bases lay between the germline ends. Germline lookup yields CDR1 SGHDT and CDR2 YYEEEE. The CDR3 sequence is 14 residues long. This chain's CDR3 is CASSWVGGANEQFF. The CDR3 region has the DNA TGTGCCAGCAGTTGGGTGGGGGGGGCCAATGAGCAGTTCTTC.

For this clonotype: A junction end diverges from the germline sequence, so it may reflect a read error. In nucleotides, the CDR3 is TGTGCCAGCAGTCCACGCGGCGGCTACGAGCACTACTTC. This gives the protein CASSPRGGYEHYF. The rearrangement uses TRBV27 and TRBJ2-7, with no clear D. The CDR3 loop spans 13 amino acids. Germline values: CDR1 MNHEY, CDR2 SMNVEV (reference sequence).

The gene calls are TRBV20-1 and TRBJ1-1, with D perhaps TRBD1 (5 bases). This CDR3 has 14 amino acids. The ends were cut back, 6 bases at V and 1 base at J, with 15 bases in the middle. Germline CDR1 DFQATT, CDR2 SNEGSKA (reference sequence). CDR3 DNA sequence: TGCAGTGCCTACGGTATGGGGACGAACACTGAAGCTTTCTTT. Amino acid sequence: CSAYGMGTNTEAFF.

Comment on this clonotype: A read error may explain this, as a much larger clone is one base away. This chain links TRBV7-9 with TRBJ2-2; 12 bases fit TRBD2. The CDR3 runs to 16 residues. With V trimmed by 10 bases and J by 6 bases, 12 bases remained unmatched. The germline V gene encodes CDR1 SEHNR and CDR2 FQNEAQ (reference sequence). CDR3 loop: CANRSGLAGWAGELFF. The CDR3 nucleotides are TGTGCCAACAGGTCCGGACTAGCGGGATGGGCCGGGGAGCTGTTTTTT.

Details on this clonotype: This sequence may be a read error, since a much larger clone differs from it by one base. The rearrangement links TRBV20-1 to TRBJ2-7, with TRBD1 as a possible D gene (6 bases). This CDR3 comprises 13 residues. Germline values: CDR1 DFQATT, CDR2 SNEGSKA (reference sequence). The CDR3 coding sequence is TGCAGTGCCACGACAGGTTCTTCCTGCGAGCAGTACTTC. It encodes CSATTGSSCEQYF.

This clonotype has a count of ten or more. The genes are TRBV7-6 and TRBJ2-7; 8 positions agree with TRBD2. This CDR3 spans 17 amino acids. Trimming cost V 2 bases and J 5 bases; bases outside gene matches: 14. The germline V gene encodes CDR1 SGHVS and CDR2 FNYEAQ. This chain's CDR3 is CASSLPGRTGGRHEQYF. Here the CDR3 DNA reads TGTGCCAGCAGCTTACCGGGCAGGACGGGAGGGAGGCACGAGCAGTACTTC.

The table lists this clonotype with many counts. V gene TRBV5-1 combines with J gene TRBJ1-6, with unresolved D. The CDR3 contains 15 residues. Germline-derived CDR1 and CDR2 are SGHRS and YFSETQ. V was cut by 0 bases and J by 4 bases, with 8 bases left in between. CDR3 sequence (DNA): TGCGCCAGCAGCTTGGGGCCGGGTTATAATTCACCCCTCCACTTT. This gives the protein CASSLGPGYNSPLHF.

This clonotype has a count of ten or more. The chain couples TRBV19 to TRBJ2-7, with D unresolved. This CDR3 region has 13 residues. Trimming stripped 5 bases from V and 0 bases from J, with 8 bases between. Germline assignment: CDR1 LNHDA and CDR2 SQIVND (reference sequence). CDR3 in DNA: TGTGCCAGTAGTTGGGCTAGCTCCTACGAGCAGTACTTC. Amino acid sequence: CASSWASSYEQYF.

This clonotype was seen many times. The J gene is TRBJ2-5, the V gene TRBV5-1; D unresolved. Per germline, CDR1 SGHRS and CDR2 YFSETQ. The CDR3 is 13 residues long. Trimming took 4 bases from V and 4 from J, leaving 11 bases between them. The chain's CDR3 is CASSTTSRETQYF. The CDR3 bases are TGCGCCAGCAGCACTACGTCCCGAGAGACCCAGTACTTC.

This clonotype was counted many times. The chain has TRBV25-1 and TRBJ2-5; possible D gene TRBD2, 5 bases. In germline, CDR1 is MGHDK, CDR2 SYGVNS. With 5 bases removed from V and 4 bases from J, the gap between germline ends came to 17 bases. The CDR3 spans 15 residues. CDR3 in amino acids: CASSLFPDYIETQYF. CDR3 in DNA: TGTGCCAGCAGTCTCTTCCCTGACTATATAGAGACCCAGTACTTC.

This clonotype came up many times. The V gene is TRBV7-9, the J gene TRBJ2-1; the match to TRBD2 covers 15 bases. The germline gives CDR1 SEHNR, CDR2 FQNEAQ (reference sequence). CDR3 length: 16 residues. Trimming cost V 5 bases and J 4 bases; bases outside gene matches: 3. CDR3 amino acids: CASSGLAGGIYNEQFF. The CDR3 DNA follows: TGTGCCAGCAGCGGACTAGCGGGAGGGATATACAATGAGCAGTTCTTC.

This clonotype was seen many times. The CDR3 DNA reads TGTGCCAGCAGCGTAGCCAGGGAAGGTTCACCCCTCCACTTT. Translation: CASSVAREGSPLHF. The chain employs TRBV9 and TRBJ1-6, with D maybe TRBD1 (5 bases). V lost 0 bases and J 9 bases, leaving 10 bases between the germline ends. The germline CDR1 and CDR2 sequences are SGDLS and YYNGEE. The CDR3 is made up of 14 amino acids.

This clonotype appeared many times. The J gene is TRBJ1-4, the V gene TRBV4-1; no reliable D call. The ends were cut back, 0 bases at V and 10 bases at J, with 12 bases in the middle. Germline V gene data show CDR1 as MGHRA and CDR2 as YSYEKL. The CDR3 spans 14 residues. The CDR3 is CASSQEPGGGKLFF. The CDR3 bases are TGCGCCAGCAGCCAAGAACCGGGAGGAGGAAAACTGTTTTTT.

The table lists this clonotype with many counts. This chain uses TRBV10-2 with TRBJ2-3, with 11 bases aligning to TRBD2. CDR1 and CDR2 from the germline V gene are WSHSY and SAAADI. There are 15 residues in the CDR3. Unmatched junction bases numbered 10, after V lost 8 bases and J lost 6 bases. In DNA form, the CDR3 reads TGCGCCAGCGTCGATAGCGGGAGGGTTTCCGATACGCAGTATTTT. It encodes CASVDSGRVSDTQYF.

Ten or more counts support this clonotype. V is TRBV7-2 and J is TRBJ2-1, with 7 positions matching TRBD2. This CDR3 spans 14 amino acids. V gave up 5 bases and J gave up 6 bases; unmatched junction bases: 7. Germline V lookup: CDR1 SGHTA, CDR2 FQGNSA. CDR3 sequence (DNA): TGTGCCAGCAGCCAATGGGAGGGAGGCAATGAGCAGTTCTTC. Translating it yields CASSQWEGGNEQFF. Complete variable domain (other parts from reference TRBV7-2 and TRBJ2-1): GAGVSQSPSNKVTEKGKDVELRCDPISGHTALYWYRQSLGQGLEFLIYFQGNSAPDKSGLPSDRFSAERTGGSVSTLTIQRTQQEDSAVYLCASSQWEGGNEQFFGPGTRLTVL.